The 29 T cell receptor beta chains given below trace back to one sample, sequenced in a study of T cells after yellow fever vaccination. From the 5' RACE reads, TCRdb called clonotypes with MiXCR, one entry per CDR3 protein. The repertoire consists of under 400,000 distinct CDR3 sequences, with under 14% occurring once and the leading ten covering roughly 18%. Sequenced here: PBMCs, sampled on the day of the first yellow fever vaccination. The receptors originated from a young man who received the YFV17D yellow fever vaccine.

This clonotype showed up just a few times. The chain carries TRBV5-1 and TRBJ1-2; 9 bases map to TRBD1. J gave up 2 bases and V 3 bases, and 11 bases lay outside the gene matches. Germline V gene data show CDR1 as SGHRS and CDR2 as YFSETQ. CDR3 length equals 17 residues. CDR3 amino acids: CASSSSPGQGYNYGYTF. The CDR3, as DNA: TGCGCCAGCAGCTCCTCCCCGGGACAGGGCTACAACTATGGCTACACCTTC.

The table lists this clonotype with a few counts. The genes are TRBV2 and TRBJ1-6, with D maybe TRBD1 (6 bases). This CDR3 region has 15 residues. Trimming left V 4 bases short and J 6 bases short, with 13 bases between. Germline values: CDR1 SNHLY, CDR2 FYNNEI. DNA of the CDR3: TGTGCCAGCAGTGGATTAACAGGGACTAATTCACCCCTCCACTTT. This codes for CASSGLTGTNSPLHF.

This clonotype was counted only a few times. The chain has TRBV5-4 and TRBJ2-1; a possible D gene is TRBD2 (7 bases). Germline V CDR1 and CDR2: SGHNT, YYREEE (reference sequence). This CDR3 is built from 14 residues. V was shortened by 2 bases and J by 5 bases, with 11 bases between the two germline ends. The CDR3 DNA sequence: TGTGCCAGCAGCTTTGGGGGGGCGGACAATGAGCAGTTCTTC. Translated: CASSFGGADNEQFF. Based on the CDR3 plus reference TRBV5-4 and TRBJ2-1, the full variable domain is ETGVTQSPTHLIKTRGQQVTLRCSSQSGHNTVSWYQQALGQGPQFIFQYYREEENGRGNFPPRFSGLQFPNYSSELNVNALELDDSALYLCASSFGGADNEQFFGPGTRLTVL.

There are a few counts of this clonotype. V usage is TRBV7-9 and J usage is TRBJ2-1; 9 nucleotides align to TRBD2. This CDR3 region has 16 residues. The ends lost 5 bases at V and 8 bases at J; junction bases unmatched: 13. Germline values: CDR1 SEHNR, CDR2 FQNEAQ (reference sequence). Here the CDR3 reads CASSGSGGSQSHEQFF. The DNA of the CDR3 is TGTGCCAGCAGCGGCAGCGGGGGGTCCCAGTCCCATGAGCAGTTCTTC.

V and J are TRBV2 and TRBJ1-2; 7 bases agree with TRBD1. J was trimmed by 8 bases and V by 5 bases; bases with no gene match: 5. Germline V gene sequence: CDR1 SNHLY, CDR2 FYNNEI. The CDR3 has 12 amino acids. The CDR3 DNA reads as TGTGCCAGCAGTACGACAGGGAGCGGCTACACCTTC. It encodes CASSTTGSGYTF. Together with reference TRBV2 and TRBJ1-2, the CDR3 gives the full variable domain: EPEVTQTPSHQVTQMGQEVILRCVPISNHLYFYWYRQILGQKVEFLVSFYNNEISEKSEIFDDQFSVERPDGSNFTLKIRSTKLEDSAMYFCASSTTGSGYTFGSGTRLTVV.

A few counts support this clonotype. The V gene is TRBV5-1, the J gene TRBJ2-7; D uncertain. Trimming removed 8 bases at V and 3 bases at J, with 6 bases between. The CDR3 is 10 amino acids. Germline V gene lookup returns CDR1 SGHRS and CDR2 YFSETQ. The CDR3 is CARGYYEQYF. In DNA form, the CDR3 reads TGCGCCAGAGGATACTACGAGCAGTACTTC.

This clonotype was recorded at least ten times. The chain joins TRBV28 to TRBJ2-2; D gene unclear. V was clipped by 2 bases and J by 2 bases, with 12 bases between them. CDR3 length: 16 amino acids. The germline V gene has CDR1 MDHEN and CDR2 SYDVKM. This CDR3 reads CASSLGLPLNTGELFF. In DNA form, the CDR3 reads TGTGCCAGCAGTTTAGGGTTACCCCTCAACACCGGGGAGCTGTTTTTT.

The V and J genes are TRBV30 and TRBJ2-7, with 9 nucleotides matching TRBD1. The CDR3 extends over 13 amino acids. Germline V gene data show CDR1 as GTSNPN and CDR2 as SVGIG (reference sequence). V lost 1 base, J lost 5 bases, and 3 bases stayed unmatched. In DNA form, the CDR3 reads TGTGCCTGGAGTGGGGACAGGGCCCACGAGCAGTACTTC. Translating it yields CAWSGDRAHEQYF.

This chain links TRBV19 with TRBJ2-1; no clear D. The CDR3 is 15 residues long. The V gene's germline CDR1 is LNHDA and CDR2 SQIVND (reference sequence). The germline V and J ends were trimmed by 10 bases and 2 bases, with 18 bases remaining between them. CDR3 amino acids: CATTAPSPPYNEQFF. CDR3 nucleotides: TGTGCCACCACGGCGCCAAGTCCACCCTACAATGAGCAGTTCTTC.

The rearrangement links TRBV29-1 to TRBJ1-2; possibly TRBD1 for D (5 bases). Per germline, CDR1 SQVTM and CDR2 ANQGSEA. There are 12 residues in the CDR3. Trimming removed 6 bases at V and 1 base at J, with 9 bases between. CDR3 in amino acids: CSVETDNYGYTF. CDR3 nucleotide sequence: TGCAGCGTAGAGACAGATAACTATGGCTACACCTTC.

The genes are TRBV7-6 and TRBJ2-7, with D possibly TRBD1 on 6 matching bases. V lost 2 bases to trimming and J lost 5 bases, with 16 bases between them. Germline values: CDR1 SGHVS, CDR2 FNYEAQ. CDR3 length equals 15 residues. The CDR3 region has the DNA TGTGCCAGCAGCTTATCGGACAGCTTGTCGGACGAGCAGTACGTC. Translation gives CASSLSDSLSDEQYV.

At least ten counts were recorded for this clonotype. For the CDR3, the DNA is TGCGCCAGCAGCTTGGCAGGGTTGGATACGCAGTATTTT. Amino acids: CASSLAGLDTQYF. The chain recombines TRBV5-1 with TRBJ2-3; the D gene is possibly TRBD1 (5 bases). The CDR3 has 13 residues. V shed 0 bases and J shed 6 bases, with 8 bases lying between them. The germline V gene has CDR1 SGHRS and CDR2 YFSETQ. Drawing the rest from reference TRBV5-1 and TRBJ2-3, the complete variable domain is KAGVTQTPRYLIKTRGQQVTLSCSPISGHRSVSWYQQTPGQGLQFLFEYFSETQRNKGNFPGRFSGRQFSNSRSEMNVSTLELGDSALYLCASSLAGLDTQYFGPGTRLTVL.

The chain links TRBV7-2 to TRBJ1-5; 7 bases align to TRBD1. V gave up 4 bases and J gave up 3 bases; unmatched junction bases: 6. The CDR3 contains 15 residues. Germline loops: CDR1 SGHTA, CDR2 FQGNSA. Here the CDR3 reads CASSSPDRDNQPQHF. CDR3 nucleotides: TGTGCCAGCAGCTCCCCCGACAGGGACAATCAGCCCCAGCATTTT.

The CDR3 DNA sequence: TGTGCCAGCAGCCACCACAGTCGGGACAGGGGGCGCAGAGAGCAGTTCTTC. Its translation: CASSHHSRDRGRREQFF. The chain carries TRBV3-1 and TRBJ2-1; 12 nucleotides align to TRBD1. V lost 3 bases, J lost 10 bases, and 13 bases stayed unmatched. From germline, CDR1 is LGHDT and CDR2 YNNKEL (reference sequence). CDR3 length: 17 residues.

The chain uses TRBV7-2 and TRBJ2-3, with 9 bases aligning to TRBD2. The CDR3 runs to 18 residues. Germline CDR1 SGHTA, CDR2 FQGNSA. J gave up 3 bases and V 0 bases, and 10 bases lay outside the gene matches. The DNA for the CDR3 is TGTGCCAGCAGCTTAGCGCGGGGGGGAGGGGTACGGACAGATACGCAGTATTTT. Protein: CASSLARGGGVRTDTQYF. Full variable domain (outside the CDR3, taken from reference TRBV7-2 and TRBJ2-3): GAGVSQSPSNKVTEKGKDVELRCDPISGHTALYWYRQSLGQGLEFLIYFQGNSAPDKSGLPSDRFSAERTGGSVSTLTIQRTQQEDSAVYLCASSLARGGGVRTDTQYFGPGTRLTVL.

The chain recombines TRBV6-1 with TRBJ1-2, with D possibly matching TRBD1 (5 bases). This CDR3 has 17 residues. V lost 6 bases and J 1 base, leaving 21 bases between the germline ends. Germline V gene sequence: CDR1 MNHNS, CDR2 SASEGT. In DNA, the CDR3 is TGTGCCAGCAGCCCCTATAACCGCAGGGTTATTAACTATGGCTACACCTTC. Protein product: CASSPYNRRVINYGYTF.

The V and J genes are TRBV2 and TRBJ1-3, with 8 bases matching TRBD1. V shed 5 bases, J shed 4 bases, and the junction held 4 bases outside the gene matches. Germline V lookup: CDR1 SNHLY, CDR2 FYNNEI. The CDR3 totals 14 residues. This CDR3 is CASSQQGVGNTIYF. The CDR3 region has the DNA TGTGCCAGCAGTCAACAGGGGGTCGGAAACACCATATATTTT. Based on the CDR3 plus reference TRBV2 and TRBJ1-3, the full variable domain is EPEVTQTPSHQVTQMGQEVILRCVPISNHLYFYWYRQILGQKVEFLVSFYNNEISEKSEIFDDQFSVERPDGSNFTLKIRSTKLEDSAMYFCASSQQGVGNTIYFGEGSWLTVV.

This clonotype came up many times. The chain employs TRBV5-1 and TRBJ1-1, with unresolved D. This CDR3 is 14 amino acids long. V lost 4 bases to trimming and J lost 1 base, with 11 bases between them. In germline, CDR1 is SGHRS, CDR2 YFSETQ. CDR3: CASSPPGWNTEAFF. In DNA form, the CDR3 reads TGCGCCAGCAGCCCGCCCGGGTGGAACACTGAAGCTTTCTTT.

The CDR3 DNA reads TGCAGTGCTTCTGACTACCGCTCCTACAATGAGCAGTTCTTC. As protein: CSASDYRSYNEQFF. The chain joins TRBV20-1 to TRBJ2-1; the D gene is possibly TRBD2 (5 bases). Per germline, CDR1 DFQATT and CDR2 SNEGSKA (reference sequence). V gave up 5 bases and J gave up 0 bases, with 11 bases separating them. The CDR3 has 14 residues.

CDR3 residues: CASSQGQGGEKLFF. The CDR3 coding sequence is TGTGCCAGCAGCCAGGGACAGGGAGGTGAAAAACTGTTTTTT. The chain is built from TRBV9 and TRBJ1-4; 9 bases line up with TRBD1. The CDR3 extends over 14 amino acids. Germline assignment: CDR1 SGDLS and CDR2 YYNGEE. With V trimmed by 4 bases and J by 7 bases, 5 bases remained unmatched.

This clonotype was detected only a few times. V usage is TRBV12-3 or TRBV12-4 and J usage is TRBJ2-3, with 7 bases fitting TRBD2. CDR3 size: 14 residues. With V trimmed by 5 bases and J by 1 base, 3 bases remained unmatched. CDR3 amino acids: CASSPGLGTDTQYF. For the CDR3, the DNA is TGTGCCAGCAGTCCAGGACTAGGCACAGATACGCAGTATTTT.

The chain combines TRBV7-8 with TRBJ1-5; 8 positions agree with TRBD1. Germline CDR1 is SGHVS and CDR2 is FQNEAQ. The CDR3 spans 19 residues. Trimming removed 1 base from V and 3 bases from J; junction bases left unmatched: 14. The CDR3 protein is CASSLGPGQVEKDNQPQHF. CDR3 DNA: TGTGCCAGCAGCTTAGGACCGGGACAGGTCGAGAAGGACAATCAGCCCCAGCATTTT.

A few counts support this clonotype. The CDR3 is CSVEGGRAEETQYF. The CDR3 nucleotides are TGCAGCGTTGAGGGGGGGAGGGCGGAAGAGACCCAGTACTTC. The gene calls are TRBV29-1 and TRBJ2-5; 7 nucleotides align to TRBD2. There are 14 residues in the CDR3. CDR1 and CDR2 from the germline V gene are SQVTM and ANQGSEA. V dropped 3 bases and J dropped 3; count of bases not matched to a gene: 7.

V gene TRBV7-2 combines with J gene TRBJ2-3; D is possibly TRBD1 or TRBD2 (5 bases each). The V gene's germline CDR1 is SGHTA and CDR2 FQGNSA. This CDR3 region has 16 residues. Between the trimmed V and J ends, which lost 4 bases and 4 bases, there was a span of 18 bases. The CDR3 DNA reads as TGTGCCAGCAGCTCTAACGCCCGGGGCGGCCCAGATACGCAGTATTTT. Amino acids: CASSSNARGGPDTQYF. Using reference TRBV7-2 and TRBJ2-3 for the parts outside the CDR3, the full variable domain is GAGVSQSPSNKVTEKGKDVELRCDPISGHTALYWYRQSLGQGLEFLIYFQGNSAPDKSGLPSDRFSAERTGGSVSTLTIQRTQQEDSAVYLCASSSNARGGPDTQYFGPGTRLTVL.

Of note for this clonotype: The junction differs from germline at one of its ends, possibly a read error. The chain uses TRBV6-5 and TRBJ1-5; 10 positions agree with TRBD1. The CDR3 is 15 residues long. The germline V gene has CDR1 MNHEY and CDR2 SVGAGI. As DNA, the CDR3 is TGTGCCAGCGGTTACTCGGGGACAGGGGATCAGCCCCAGCATTTT. This codes for CASGYSGTGDQPQHF.

The rearrangement uses TRBV3-1 and TRBJ1-1; the match to TRBD1 covers 8 bases. Germline V gene lookup returns CDR1 LGHDT and CDR2 YNNKEL (reference sequence). With V trimmed by 4 bases and J by 4 bases, 5 bases remained unmatched. The CDR3 is 14 residues long. CDR3 sequence (DNA): TGTGCCAGCAGCCTACAGGGGGGCGGCACTGAAGCTTTCTTT. It is translated as CASSLQGGGTEAFF.

The chain has TRBV6-2 or TRBV6-3 and TRBJ2-3; TRBD1 is a possible D gene (5 bases). Trimming took off 2 bases at V and 7 bases at J, with 10 bases between the two ends. The CDR3 is made up of 13 amino acids. CDR1 MNHEY and CDR2 SVGEGT come from the germline V gene. This CDR3 is CASSYPQGYTQYF. CDR3 nucleotides: TGTGCCAGCAGTTACCCTCAGGGTTATACGCAGTATTTT.

The CDR3 sequence: CASRLGEGGYTF. As DNA, the CDR3 is TGTGCCAGCAGGCTGGGGGAGGGAGGCTACACCTTC. V is TRBV12-3 or TRBV12-4 and J is TRBJ1-2, with D possibly TRBD1 on 5 matching bases. The CDR3 spans 12 residues. The V end lost 6 bases, the J end lost 8 bases, and 13 bases lay between the germline ends.

This clonotype was detected many times. The V gene is TRBV30, the J gene TRBJ2-2; D is possibly TRBD1 (5 bases). The CDR3 length is 14 residues. Between the trimmed V and J ends, which lost 4 bases and 0 bases, there was a span of 9 bases. Germline assignment: CDR1 GTSNPN and CDR2 SVGIG (reference sequence). The CDR3 sequence: CAWTQGANTGELFF. The CDR3 DNA reads as TGTGCCTGGACCCAGGGTGCGAACACCGGGGAGCTGTTTTTT.